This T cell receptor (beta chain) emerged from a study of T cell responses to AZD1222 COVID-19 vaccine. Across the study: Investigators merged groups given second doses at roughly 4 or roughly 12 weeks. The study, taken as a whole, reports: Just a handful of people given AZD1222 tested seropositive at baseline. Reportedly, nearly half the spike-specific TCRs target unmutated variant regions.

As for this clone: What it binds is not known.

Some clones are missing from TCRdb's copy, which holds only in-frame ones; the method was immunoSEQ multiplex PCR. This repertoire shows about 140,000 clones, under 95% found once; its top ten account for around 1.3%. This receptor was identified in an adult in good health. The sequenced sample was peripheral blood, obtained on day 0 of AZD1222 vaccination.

The chain's CDR3 is CASRYIRTGGFGFRDSPLHF. The CDR3 coding sequence is TGTGCCAGCCGTTATATTCGGACAGGGGGCTTTGGGTTTCGCGATTCACCCCTCCACTTT. The rearrangement links TRBV27 to TRBJ1-6; 11 positions agree with TRBD1. CDR3 length: 20 residues. V lost 8 bases to trimming and J lost 8 bases; unmatched junction nucleotides: 23. CDR1 is MNHEY, CDR2 SMNVEV, per germline (reference sequence).